This is a list of T cell receptor beta chains from one sample in a study of metastatic and nonmetastatic thyroid tumors. TCRdb reprocessed the PCR reads using MiXCR. This sample yields some 19,000 clones, of which more than 25% are seen a single time; around 13% belongs to the top ten. Material for sequencing was tumor tissue. These receptor sequences come from a female donor with papillary thyroid cancer or a benign thyroid nodule (not recorded which). Some clones in this sample may be carry-over from other donors' samples. CDR3s include the opening cysteine and the closing phenylalanine or tryptophan. The D gene is left open where the match is weak. Only part of the rows carry a size: once, few, many, or a class if the clone is expanded.

clone size	D gene	V gene	J gene	CDR3 DNA	CDR3 protein
medium-sized	.	TRBV7-6	TRBJ2-5	TGTGCCAGCAGTCCTCCGGGGACGGGGCAAGAGACCCAGTACTTC	CASSPPGTGQETQYF
few	.	TRBV28	TRBJ2-3	TGTGCCAGCAGCCCTTATGCCGGGACCGCGCAGTATTTT	CASSPYAGTAQYF
.	.	TRBV2	TRBJ1-2	TGTGCCAGCAGTGTGGGGGCATATGGCTACACCTTC	CASSVGAYGYTF
.	.	TRBV12-3/TRBV12-4	TRBJ2-1	TGTGCCAGCACCTTGGTTCTCTCCTACAATGAGCAGTTCTTC	CASTLVLSYNEQFF
medium-sized	.	TRBV19	TRBJ2-1	TGTGCCAGTAGTTTTTGGGCGGGGGCCCCCAATGAGCAGTTCTTC	CASSFWAGAPNEQFF
.	.	TRBV11-2	TRBJ1-1	TGTGCCAGCAGTAGTTTTACTGAAGCTTTCTTT	CASSSFTEAFF
.	.	TRBV27	TRBJ2-7	TGTGCCAGCAGTTTAACCTCCCGGGCACGGGTACACGAGCAGTACTTC	CASSLTSRARVHEQYF
few	.	TRBV12-3/TRBV12-4	TRBJ2-1	TGTGCCAGCAGGTCATACGGGCACTACAATGAGCAGTTCTTC	CASRSYGHYNEQFF
many	TRBD1	TRBV9	TRBJ1-4	TGTGCCAGCAGCCTCACAGGGGGCATCGGTGAAAAACTGTTTTTT	CASSLTGGIGEKLFF
.	.	TRBV20-1	TRBJ1-1	TGCAGTGCTAGCGCTGAAGCTTTCTTT	CSASAEAFF
few	.	TRBV6-5	TRBJ1-2	TGTGCCAGCAGTTCGAGGGGGTTCGATGGCTACACCTTC	CASSSRGFDGYTF
many	.	TRBV2	TRBJ1-1	TGTGCCAGCAGTTTTACCATTTTACAGGGAGGGACTGAAGCTTTCTTT	CASSFTILQGGTEAFF